What follows is one T cell receptor beta chain and its context. Its antigen is currently unknown. This entry comes from a study of cytomegalovirus exposure and HLA in healthy donors. The PCR employed 60 Vbeta primers together with 13 Jbeta primers. TCRdb's table, derived via immunoSEQ multiplex PCR, lists solely in-frame clones and lacks some. The sample lists roughly 160,000 clones, about four fifths occurring once. The study's findings and limits: In a later analysis, V- and J-gene trimming of beta chains associated with a DCLRE1C missense variant, replicated independently. In an earlier analysis, in some 600 donors, most V segments appeared productive either ~87% or ~30% of the time. The authors judged a highly shared variant cluster likely a sequencing artifact. Available immune exposure information covered CMV serostatus only.

Material for sequencing was PBMCs. This receptor was taken from a male donor in good health and CMV-seropositive.

The CDR3 reads CASAKGTESYEQYF. CDR3 sequence (DNA): TGTGCCAGCGCAAAAGGGACTGAGTCCTACGAGCAGTACTTC. The rearrangement uses TRBV18 and TRBJ2-7; D is perhaps TRBD2 (6 bases). This CDR3 comprises 14 residues. Germline V gene lookup returns CDR1 KGHSH and CDR2 LQKENI. V lost 8 bases and J 1 base, leaving 15 bases between the germline ends.